One TCR beta chain is described in this entry. This record belongs to a study of blood T cell repertoires in COVID-19. Whole-study context: Acute and convalescent COVID-19 specimens originated in the United States, Italy and Spain. T cells, B-cell-depleted T cells, or PBMCs supplied cDNA or gDNA.

Germline CDR1 reads SGHTA; CDR2 reads FQGNSA. The CDR3 is made up of 16 amino acids. The V and J ends lost 5 bases and 10 bases, in that order; junction bases with no gene match: 14. In the original analysis: Reference gene primer amplification yielded estimated nucleated cell counts. The repertoire was sequenced with immunoSEQ multiplex PCR; TCRdb's copy has only in-frame clones and lacks some. The DNA gave D and trimming, while V, J and clone size come from that table. Of around 56,000 clones listed, over 80% are singletons. The sequence was obtained from a woman aged 60-75 years with active or convalescent COVID-19. Sequencing was performed on peripheral blood. This chain joins TRBV7-2 and TRBJ1-1; 12 bases map to TRBD1. This CDR3 reads CASSASGTGGLLGAFF. The CDR3 nucleotides read TGTGCCAGCAGCGCATCAGGGACAGGGGGCCTCCTTGGAGCTTTCTTT.